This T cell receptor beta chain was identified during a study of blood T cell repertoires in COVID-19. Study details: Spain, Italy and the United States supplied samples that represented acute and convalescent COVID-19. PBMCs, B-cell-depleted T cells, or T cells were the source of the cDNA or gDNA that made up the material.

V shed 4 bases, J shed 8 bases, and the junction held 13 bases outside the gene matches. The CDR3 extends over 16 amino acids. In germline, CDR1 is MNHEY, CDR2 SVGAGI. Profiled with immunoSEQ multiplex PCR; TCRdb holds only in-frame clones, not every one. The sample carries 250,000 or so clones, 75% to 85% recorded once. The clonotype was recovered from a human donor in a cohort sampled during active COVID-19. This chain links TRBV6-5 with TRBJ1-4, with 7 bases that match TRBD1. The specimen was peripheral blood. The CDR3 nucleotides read TGTGCCAGCAGTTCCTCCTCAGGGGGTTCAAGGGAAAAACTGTTTTTT. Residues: CASSSSSGGSREKLFF.